Listed below are T cell receptor beta chains from one sample, sequenced in a study of patients and donors after allogeneic stem cell transplantation. Each CDR3 protein gets one entry after TCRdb re-called the RT-PCR reads with MiXCR. This sample has about a million distinct CDR3 sequences, with more than 15% found just once. Sequenced: blood, either unsorted or a sorted T cell fraction (not recorded which). The receptors originated from a human donor who was either an allogeneic HSCT recipient or a stem cell or donor lymphocyte infusion donor (not recorded which). It is not recorded whose cells these are; they may come from a transplant donor. The CDR3 runs from the conserved cysteine through the conserved F or W. D genes are given only for firm matches. Some rows have no size entry. The others give once, few or many, or a class for an expanded clone.

TRBJ2-3 TRBV7-3 TRBD2 few CASSLKGLLAGPDTQYF TGTGCCAGCAGCTTAAAAGGTTTGCTAGCGGGGCCAGATACGCAGTATTTT
TRBJ1-1 TRBV28 NA NA CATRPDSEGTEAFF TGTGCCACCAGGCCCGACTCCGAAGGAACTGAAGCTTTCTTT
TRBJ2-2 TRBV6-1 TRBD1 many CASSEAQGANTGELFF TGTGCCAGCAGTGAAGCGCAGGGGGCGAACACCGGGGAGCTGTTTTTT
TRBJ2-3 TRBV30 TRBD2 NA CAWAGLGPDTQYF TGTGCCTGGGCGGGACTAGGGCCAGATACGCAGTATTTT
TRBJ1-1 TRBV7-2 NA few CASSRFRAQGTEAFF TGTGCCAGCAGCCGATTCCGGGCTCAAGGCACTGAAGCTTTCTTT
TRBJ2-1 TRBV7-9 NA NA CASSQRRGQINNEQFF TGTGCCAGCAGCCAAAGGAGGGGGCAGATTAACAATGAGCAGTTCTTC
TRBJ1-5 TRBV12-3/TRBV12-4 NA NA CASSLNRATNQPQHF TGTGCCAGCAGTTTAAACAGGGCGACCAATCAGCCCCAGCATTTT
TRBJ1-1 TRBV5-1 NA many CASKVETGRWGTEAFF TGCGCCAGCAAGGTGGAAACAGGGAGATGGGGCACTGAAGCTTTCTTT
TRBJ2-3 TRBV12-3/TRBV12-4 TRBD1 many CASRSRDRGDTQYF TGTGCCAGCAGGTCCCGGGACAGGGGTGATACGCAGTATTTT
TRBJ2-3 TRBV5-4 NA few CASSYRTNTDTQYF TGTGCCAGCAGCTACCGAACCAACACAGATACGCAGTATTTT
TRBJ1-6 TRBV18 NA NA CASSPQTDSNSPLHF TGTGCCAGCTCACCTCAGACAGATTCCAATTCACCCCTCCACTTT
TRBJ2-6 TRBV5-1 NA few CASSLFGRADSGANVLTF TGCGCCAGCAGCTTGTTTGGGAGAGCGGACTCTGGGGCCAACGTCCTGACTTTC
TRBJ2-3 TRBV6-5 NA NA CASSYSIRQGGLDTDTQYF TGTGCCAGCAGTTACTCGATAAGACAGGGAGGACTGGACACAGATACGCAGTATTTT
TRBJ2-7 TRBV10-3 NA NA CASQPSSSTPYEQYF TGTGCCTCCCAGCCGTCTAGCTCGACCCCCTACGAGCAGTACTTC
TRBJ2-3 TRBV20-1 NA NA CSAIEQGAGPDTQYF TGCAGTGCTATCGAACAGGGTGCTGGCCCAGATACGCAGTATTTT
TRBJ2-2 TRBV10-3 NA many CAIRPLNTGELFF TGTGCCATTCGCCCCCTAAACACCGGGGAGCTGTTTTTT
TRBJ2-5 TRBV7-2 NA few CASNSAWGGLQETQYF TGTGCCAGCAACTCCGCTTGGGGGGGGCTTCAAGAGACCCAGTACTTC
TRBJ1-2 TRBV25-1 TRBD1 few CASSAGTGLSGYTF TGTGCCAGCAGTGCGGGGACAGGGCTGAGTGGCTACACCTTC
TRBJ1-1 TRBV20-1 NA few CSASSRKGAFF TGCAGTGCTAGTTCCCGAAAAGGAGCTTTCTTT
TRBJ2-2 TRBV5-1 NA many CASSSQNTGELFF TGCGCCAGCAGCTCACAGAACACCGGGGAGCTGTTTTTT
TRBJ2-3 TRBV7-9 TRBD2 NA CASSGLAVADTQYF TGTGCCAGCAGCGGACTAGCGGTCGCAGATACGCAGTATTTT
TRBJ2-5 TRBV20-1 TRBD2 NA CSARPGLAWQETQYF TGCAGTGCCAGGCCGGGACTAGCGTGGCAAGAGACCCAGTACTTC
TRBJ1-3 TRBV12-3/TRBV12-4 NA many CASSLLIQEGNTIYF TGTGCCAGCAGTTTACTAATACAGGAGGGAAACACCATATATTTT
TRBJ1-3 TRBV10-3 NA many CAISEAVNRNTIYF TGTGCCATCAGCGAGGCCGTTAACAGAAACACCATATATTTT
TRBJ2-7 TRBV12-3/TRBV12-4 NA many CASSPVNSRYEQYF TGTGCCAGCAGTCCGGTCAATTCGAGGTACGAGCAGTACTTC
TRBJ2-7 TRBV6-5 NA few CASSYGAGTLGLLHEQYF TGTGCCAGCAGTTACGGTGCGGGAACCTTGGGCTTGCTTCACGAGCAGTACTTC
TRBJ2-1 TRBV20-1 NA NA CSAPDRDNEQFF TGCAGTGCCCCTGACCGAGACAATGAGCAGTTCTTC
TRBJ2-1 TRBV11-2 TRBD2 NA CASSLRDSGGASNEQFF TGTGCCAGCAGCTTAAGAGACAGCGGGGGGGCAAGTAATGAGCAGTTCTTC
TRBJ1-1 TRBV5-6 TRBD1 NA CASSLAAGQGANTEAFF TGTGCCAGCAGCTTGGCCGCGGGACAGGGGGCGAACACTGAAGCTTTCTTT
TRBJ2-2 TRBV15 NA NA CATSRDSRVFRAGELFF TGTGCCACCAGCAGAGATTCAAGAGTGTTTAGGGCCGGGGAGCTGTTTTTT